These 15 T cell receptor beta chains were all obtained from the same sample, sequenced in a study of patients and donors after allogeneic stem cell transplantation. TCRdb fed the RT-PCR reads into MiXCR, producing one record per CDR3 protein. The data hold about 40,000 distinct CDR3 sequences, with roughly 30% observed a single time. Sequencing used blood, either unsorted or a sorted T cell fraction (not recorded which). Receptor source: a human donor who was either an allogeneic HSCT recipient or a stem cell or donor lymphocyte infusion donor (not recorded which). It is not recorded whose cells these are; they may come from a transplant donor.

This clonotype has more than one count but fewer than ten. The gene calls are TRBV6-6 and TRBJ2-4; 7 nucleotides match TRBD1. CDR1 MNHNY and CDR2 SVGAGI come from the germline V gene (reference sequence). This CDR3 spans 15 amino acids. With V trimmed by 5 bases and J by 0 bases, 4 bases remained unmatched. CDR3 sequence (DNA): TGTGCCAGCAGTCGTGACAGGGTAGCCAAAAACATTCAGTACTTC. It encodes CASSRDRVAKNIQYF.

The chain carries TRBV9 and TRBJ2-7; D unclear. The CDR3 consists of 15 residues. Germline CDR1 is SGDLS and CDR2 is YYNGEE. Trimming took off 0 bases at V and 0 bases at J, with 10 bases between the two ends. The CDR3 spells CASSVDPTLSYEQYF. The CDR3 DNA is TGTGCCAGCAGCGTAGACCCCACCCTCTCCTACGAGCAGTACTTC.

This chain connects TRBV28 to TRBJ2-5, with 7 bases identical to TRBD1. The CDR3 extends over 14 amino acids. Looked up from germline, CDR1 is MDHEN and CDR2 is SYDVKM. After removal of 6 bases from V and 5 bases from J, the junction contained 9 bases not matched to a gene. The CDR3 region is CASRNSDRVETQYF. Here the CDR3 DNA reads TGTGCCAGCAGAAACTCTGACAGGGTTGAGACCCAGTACTTC.

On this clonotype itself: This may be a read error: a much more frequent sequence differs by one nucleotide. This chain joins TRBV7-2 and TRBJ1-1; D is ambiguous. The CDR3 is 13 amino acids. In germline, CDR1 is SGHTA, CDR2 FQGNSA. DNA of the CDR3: TGTGCCAGCAGCCTCAACTTGAACTCTGAAGCTTTCTTT. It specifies CASSLNLNSEAFF.

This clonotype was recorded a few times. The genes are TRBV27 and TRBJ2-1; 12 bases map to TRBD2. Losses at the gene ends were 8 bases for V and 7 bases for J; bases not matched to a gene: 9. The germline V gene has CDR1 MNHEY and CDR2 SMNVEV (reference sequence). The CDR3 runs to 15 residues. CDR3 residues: CASWRLAGERNEQFF. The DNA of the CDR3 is TGTGCCAGCTGGCGACTAGCGGGGGAAAGGAATGAGCAGTTCTTC.

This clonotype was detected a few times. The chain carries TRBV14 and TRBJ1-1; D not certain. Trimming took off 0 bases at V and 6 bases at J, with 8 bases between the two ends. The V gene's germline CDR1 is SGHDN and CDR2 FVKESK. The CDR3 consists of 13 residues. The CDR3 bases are TGTGCCAGCAGCCAAGAGAGACGCGCTGAAGCTTTCTTT. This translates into CASSQERRAEAFF. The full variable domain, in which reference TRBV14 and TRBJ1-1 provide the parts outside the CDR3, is EAGVTQFPSHSVIEKGQTVTLRCDPISGHDNLYWYRRVMGKEIKFLLHFVKESKQDESGMPNNRFLAERTGGTYSTLKVQPAELEDSGVYFCASSQERRAEAFFGQGTRLTVV.

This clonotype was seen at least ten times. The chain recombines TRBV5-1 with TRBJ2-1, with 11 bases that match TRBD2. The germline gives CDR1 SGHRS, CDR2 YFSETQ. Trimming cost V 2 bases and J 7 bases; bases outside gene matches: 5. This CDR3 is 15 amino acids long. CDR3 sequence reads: CASSFLAGGPNEQFF. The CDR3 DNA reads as TGCGCCAGCAGCTTTTTAGCGGGAGGGCCTAATGAGCAGTTCTTC.

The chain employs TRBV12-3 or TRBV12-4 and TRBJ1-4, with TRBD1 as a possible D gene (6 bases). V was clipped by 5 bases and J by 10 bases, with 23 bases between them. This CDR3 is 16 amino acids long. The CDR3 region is CASSVTGLAGFGKLFF. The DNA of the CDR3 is TGTGCCAGCAGTGTTACAGGGTTGGCTGGTTTCGGAAAACTGTTTTTT.

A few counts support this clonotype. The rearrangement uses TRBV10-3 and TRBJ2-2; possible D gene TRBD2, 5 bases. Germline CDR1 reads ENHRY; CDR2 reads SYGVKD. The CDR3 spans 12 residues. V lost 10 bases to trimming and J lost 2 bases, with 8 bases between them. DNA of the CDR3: TGTGCCAGCCGGGAAAACACCGGGGAGCTGTTTTTT. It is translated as CASRENTGELFF.

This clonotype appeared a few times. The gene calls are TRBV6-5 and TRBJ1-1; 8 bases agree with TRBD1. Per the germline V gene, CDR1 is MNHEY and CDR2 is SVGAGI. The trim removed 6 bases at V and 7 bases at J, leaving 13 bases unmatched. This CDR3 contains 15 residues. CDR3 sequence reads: CASRKHGTGELEAFF. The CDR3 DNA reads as TGTGCCAGCAGGAAACACGGGACAGGCGAACTTGAAGCTTTCTTT.

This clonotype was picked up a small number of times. CDR3 amino acids: CASSPTGLNSPLHF. Here the CDR3 DNA reads TGTGCCAGCTCACCGACAGGTCTTAATTCACCCCTCCACTTT. The chain carries TRBV18 and TRBJ1-6, with D perhaps matching TRBD1 (6 bases). The V and J ends lost 3 bases and 6 bases respectively, with 9 bases between them. Germline V gene sequence: CDR1 KGHSH, CDR2 LQKENI. The CDR3 has 14 amino acids.

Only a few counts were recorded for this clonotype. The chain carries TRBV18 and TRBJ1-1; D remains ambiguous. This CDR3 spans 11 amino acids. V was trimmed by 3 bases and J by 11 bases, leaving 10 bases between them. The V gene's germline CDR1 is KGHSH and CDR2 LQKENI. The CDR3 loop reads CASSPDMGAFF. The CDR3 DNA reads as TGTGCCAGCTCACCCGACATGGGGGCTTTCTTT.

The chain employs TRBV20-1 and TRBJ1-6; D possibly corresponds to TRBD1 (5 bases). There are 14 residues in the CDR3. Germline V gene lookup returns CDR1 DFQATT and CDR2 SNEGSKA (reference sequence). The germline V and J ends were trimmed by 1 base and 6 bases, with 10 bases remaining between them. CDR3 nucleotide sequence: TGCAGTGCTAGAGTCAGGGAGGTTAATTCACCCCTCCACTTT. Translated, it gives CSARVREVNSPLHF.

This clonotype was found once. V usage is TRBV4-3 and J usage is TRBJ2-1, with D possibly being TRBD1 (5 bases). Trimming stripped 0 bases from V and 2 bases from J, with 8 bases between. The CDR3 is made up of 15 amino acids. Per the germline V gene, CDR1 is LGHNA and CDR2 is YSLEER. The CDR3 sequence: CASSQDRGTYNEQFF. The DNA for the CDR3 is TGCGCCAGCAGCCAAGATAGGGGAACCTACAATGAGCAGTTCTTC.

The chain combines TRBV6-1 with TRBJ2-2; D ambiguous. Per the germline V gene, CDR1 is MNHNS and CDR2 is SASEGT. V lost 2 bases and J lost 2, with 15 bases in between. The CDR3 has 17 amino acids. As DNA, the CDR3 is TGTGCCAGCAGTGAATGCGGCCAAACCCGAAACACCGGGGAGCTGTTTTTT. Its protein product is CASSECGQTRNTGELFF.